This T cell receptor beta chain was sequenced in a study of shared clonotypes between healthy human individuals (dated by TCRdb to 2020 to 2021). Notes on the research overall: The cohort comprised a couple of women and a few men aged 18 to 49 years. For each donor, CD4 naive and CD4 memory were each run on three plates, CD8 naive on two plates, and CD8 memory on one plate. Blood TCR repertoires of five healthy adults were deeply sequenced to estimate repertoire size and the extent of clonotype sharing between individuals. To increase sequencing depth and limit assay-specific biases, different laboratories used diverse techniques to prepare libraries and sequence TCR repertoires. Between about 0.94 and 10 billion PBMCs per donor were obtained by leukapheresis. General findings and caveats noted by the study authors: Rarefaction of sorted-subset datasets indicated incomplete sequencing despite the large sequencing depth. Across a few donors, approximately 5% of naive CD4, over 3% of naive CD8, 2.3% of memory CD4, and 0.3% to 0.45% of memory CD8 clonotypes were shared. Larger estimated clonotype richness was generally found for naive subsets than for memory subsets. Pairwise subsampling indicated that sequencing depth was expected to affect the degree of clonotype sharing among donors. Because the study included a small number of donors, the genetic and exposure-history diversity represented was limited. Only blood was sampled, and tissue TCR repertoires likely differ from those in blood. Clonotypes shared by all four sorted-subset donors showed higher generation probabilities than non-shared clonotypes.

TCR CDR3 regions were amplified from genomic DNA by multiplex PCR using the deep immunoSEQ assay. For each cell subset, the extracted genomic DNA was distributed evenly across all wells of several immunoSEQ 96-well plates, and each plate served as one replicate. Each replicate PCR for sorted subsets received about 180 ng genomic DNA, equal to roughly 30,000 T cell genomes. Purified libraries were quantified with a Qubit 3.0 fluorometer, sized on a Bioanalyzer 2100, and re-quantified with the KAPA Library Quantification kit. A separate single-read 150-cycle Illumina NextSeq 550 flow cell was used to sequence each immunoSEQ 96-well plate. Concerning the study's data processing: The immunoSEQ output contained only junctional sequences without quality scores, so filtering could not match that applied to full-length reads. Sequences were annotated with PyIR, a Python wrapper for IgBLAST v1.9, and V/J genes and CDR3 were assigned using IMGT germline references. Reads were removed for weak V/J assignments (E-value above 1e-6), missing CDR3, stop codons, out-of-frame junctions, or ambiguous translated residues. V3J clonotypes were defined by identical inferred V gene, J gene, and CDR3 amino acid sequence. The percentage overlap between two repertoires was calculated by dividing the number of shared unique clonotypes by the size of the smaller repertoire. Repertoire richness was assessed with RTK rarefaction, the Chao1 estimator, and Recon v2.1 estimates of unobserved clonotypes. Generation probabilities were computed with OLGA for all TCRbeta clonotypes obtained by the gDNA method from several donors. TCRdb holds this immuneACCESS table with in-frame rearrangements only. Some clones are missing; in checked studies, unresolved V genes explain under half, and the rest has no known cause. That table furnishes V, J and clone size, whereas the DNA furnished D and trimming. Recorded for this sample are approximately 640,000 clones; around 90% of them occurred a single time. The leading ten clones occupy 34% of the sample.

Healthy HIV-negative adults with no recently reported acute infections or vaccinations were included as donors. Every donor was a Caucasian adult living in Nashville, Tennessee, USA. The CD8 memory samples were a combination of magnetically selected CD45RO+ cells and CCR7-negative CD45RA+ effector memory (TemRA) cells. After blood collection by leukapheresis, PBMCs were isolated using Ficoll-Histopaque density gradient centrifugation and then cryopreserved in the vapor phase of liquid nitrogen. Analytical flow cytometry was used to check the purity and quantity of every magnetically sorted T cell population. Genomic DNA was isolated from every sorted fraction and measured by UV absorbance on a Nanodrop 2000c. Measured from the cysteine to the phenylalanine, the CDR3 is 15 residues long. The DNA shown is the 45-base CDR3, in frame from base 1. CDR1 and CDR2 were assigned from the germline V gene as LGHNA and YNFKEQ. V loses 3 bases of germline sequence and J loses 0 bases, and the interval between the two ends is 12 bases.

Note on this clone: Its antigen is unknown. No quality values exist for individual bases; no much larger clone is one base distant. Other DNA sequences of this sample code for an identical CDR3.

This TCR was sampled from a man aged 18-30 years in good health. Some clones in this sample may be carry-over from other donors' samples. Material: memory CD8+ T cells from PBMCs. In light of the paper, this sample's cell subset or site label describes: CD45RO+ cells pooled with CCR7-negative TemRA cells. In this chain, TRBV4-2 is recombined with TRBJ2-7, with TRBD2 tentatively as D gene (6 bases match). The CDR3 corresponds to CASSQEGRSSYEQYF. The nucleotide sequence is given as TGTGCCAGCAGCCAGGAGGGACGGTCCTCCTACGAGCAGTACTTC.